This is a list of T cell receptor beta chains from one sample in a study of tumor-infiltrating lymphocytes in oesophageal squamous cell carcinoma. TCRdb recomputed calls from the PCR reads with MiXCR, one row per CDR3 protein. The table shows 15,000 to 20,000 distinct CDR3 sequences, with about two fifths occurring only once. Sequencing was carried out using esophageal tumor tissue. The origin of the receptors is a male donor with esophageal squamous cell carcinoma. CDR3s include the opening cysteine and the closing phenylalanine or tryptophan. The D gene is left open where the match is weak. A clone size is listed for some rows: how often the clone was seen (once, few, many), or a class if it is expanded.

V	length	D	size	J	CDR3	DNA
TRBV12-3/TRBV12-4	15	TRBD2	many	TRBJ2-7	CASSLAAGGTYEQYF	TGTGCCAGCAGTTTAGCTGCGGGAGGGACCTACGAGCAGTACTTC
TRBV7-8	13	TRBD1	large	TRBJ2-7	CASSSDRDGEQYF	TGTGCCAGCAGTTCGGACAGGGACGGTGAGCAGTACTTC
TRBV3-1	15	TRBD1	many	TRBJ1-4	CASSQAHRTGEKLFF	TGTGCCAGCAGCCAAGCCCACAGGACAGGGGAAAAACTGTTTTTT
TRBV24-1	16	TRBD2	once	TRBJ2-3	CATSDSGGPGTDTQYF	TGTGCCACCAGTGATTCGGGGGGTCCCGGCACAGATACGCAGTATTTT
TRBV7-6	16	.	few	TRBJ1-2	CASSLGPRWADYGYTF	TGTGCCAGCAGCTTGGGCCCCCGTTGGGCAGACTATGGCTACACCTTC
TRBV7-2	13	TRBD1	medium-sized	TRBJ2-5	CASSSGGPETQYF	TGTGCCAGCAGCTCAGGGGGCCCAGAGACCCAGTACTTC
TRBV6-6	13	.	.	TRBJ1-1	CASSYSNRPEAFF	TGTGCCAGCAGTTACTCGAACAGGCCTGAAGCTTTCTTT
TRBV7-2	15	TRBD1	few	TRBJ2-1	CASSLDPGGVNEQFF	TGTGCCAGCAGCTTAGATCCAGGGGGCGTGAATGAGCAGTTCTTC
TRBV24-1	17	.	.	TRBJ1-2	CATSDNPGGGLNYGYTF	TGTGCCACCAGTGACAACCCGGGCGGGGGATTAAACTATGGCTACACCTTC
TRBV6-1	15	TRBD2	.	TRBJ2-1	CASHIGTSGGNEQFF	TGTGCCAGCCACATCGGGACTAGCGGGGGGAATGAGCAGTTCTTC
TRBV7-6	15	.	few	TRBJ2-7	CASSGEGGSNYEQYF	TGTGCCAGCAGCGGCGAAGGGGGTAGTAACTACGAGCAGTACTTC